The text below deals with one T cell receptor beta chain. The source of the sample is a study of cytomegalovirus exposure and HLA in healthy donors. In the study overall: An earlier analysis identified more than 90 million unique TCR beta sequences in about 179 million T cells.

CDR1 and CDR2 (germline): SGHRS, YFSETQ. This CDR3 has 15 amino acids. The V and J ends lost 0 bases and 1 base respectively, with 8 bases between them. In the PCR, 60 Vbeta and 13 Jbeta primers were used. Sequencing was performed with immunoSEQ multiplex PCR; in TCRdb, only in-frame clones are kept and a portion is missing. The listing records about 130,000 clones. Material: PBMCs. This receptor was taken from a woman aged 40 to 50 in good health and CMV-seronegative. The V gene is TRBV5-1, the J gene TRBJ1-5, with unresolved D. CDR3 bases: TGCGCCAGCAGCTTGGACAACCCGAGCAATCAGCCCCAGCATTTT. It codes for CASSLDNPSNQPQHF. Full variable domain (rest looked up from reference TRBV5-1 and TRBJ1-5): KAGVTQTPRYLIKTRGQQVTLSCSPISGHRSVSWYQQTPGQGLQFLFEYFSETQRNKGNFPGRFSGRQFSNSRSEMNVSTLELGDSALYLCASSLDNPSNQPQHFGDGTRLSIL.